The 7 T cell receptor beta chains below all came from one sample that was sequenced in a study of blood T cell repertoires in COVID-19. Repertoires were generated with immunoSEQ multiplex PCR, while TCRdb's copy carries only in-frame clones and drops some. Of over 95,000 clones in the sample, over 70% are singletons; the top ten hold about 1.4%. The source material was peripheral blood. Receptors originate from a man in his fifties with acute or convalescent COVID-19.

V and J are TRBV3-1 (or the pseudogene TRBV3-2) and TRBJ1-6; TRBD1 matches 9 bases. The ends lost 0 bases at V and 7 bases at J; junction bases unmatched: 4. Looked up from germline, CDR1 is LGHDT and CDR2 is YNNKEL (reference sequence). This CDR3 is 16 amino acids long. The CDR3 is CASSQDGGQGNSPLHF. CDR3 sequence (DNA): TGTGCCAGCAGCCAAGATGGGGGACAGGGAAATTCACCCCTCCACTTT.

This rearrangement joins TRBV6-6 to TRBJ1-5, with D possibly TRBD1 on 6 matching bases. The CDR3 consists of 14 residues. V was cut by 3 bases and J by 3 bases, with 9 bases left in between. Per germline, CDR1 MNHNY and CDR2 SVGAGI (reference sequence). Here the CDR3 reads CASSYGQNNQPQHF. The CDR3, as DNA: TGTGCCAGCAGTTATGGACAGAACAATCAGCCCCAGCATTTT.

The V gene is TRBV5-1, the J gene TRBJ1-5, with D maybe TRBD1 (5 bases). Trimming took 1 base from V and 4 from J, leaving 6 bases between them. Germline V gives CDR1 SGHRS, CDR2 YFSETQ. The CDR3 has 13 residues. The CDR3 DNA reads as TGCGCCAGCAGCTTGCAGGGAAATCAGCCCCAGCATTTT. Protein sequence: CASSLQGNQPQHF.

The gene calls are TRBV5-6 and TRBJ2-5; D might be TRBD2 (5 bases). The V end was cut by 3 bases, the J end by 5 bases, with 26 bases between. Germline V CDR1 and CDR2: SGHDT, YYEEEE. The CDR3 totals 18 residues. CDR3 sequence reads: CASSSNTVGRALWETQYF. As DNA, the CDR3 is TGTGCCAGCAGCTCAAATACCGTAGGGAGAGCTTTGTGGGAGACCCAGTACTTC.

The rearrangement links TRBV4-2 to TRBJ2-3; 9 bases align to TRBD2. The CDR3 length is 16 residues. Losses at the gene ends were 4 bases for V and 2 bases for J; bases not matched to a gene: 7. Germline V gene lookup returns CDR1 LGHNA and CDR2 YNFKEQ. CDR3 sequence reads: CASSPPAGGYTDTQYF. DNA of the CDR3: TGTGCCAGCAGCCCACCAGCGGGGGGCTACACAGATACGCAGTATTTT.

The rearrangement joins TRBV24-1 to TRBJ1-5; 10 bases are shared with TRBD1. The length of the CDR3 is 19 residues. V lost 5 bases to trimming and J lost 0 bases; unmatched junction nucleotides: 12. Germline CDR1 is KGHDR and CDR2 is SFDVKD. This chain's CDR3 is CATSGPGTGVGDSNQPQHF. The DNA of the CDR3 is TGTGCCACCAGTGGTCCCGGGACAGGGGTAGGAGATAGCAATCAGCCCCAGCATTTT.

This clone was observed a single time. V and J are TRBV4-1 and TRBJ2-2; 7 nucleotides match TRBD2. This CDR3 is built from 17 residues. Germline assignment: CDR1 MGHRA and CDR2 YSYEKL. Losses at the gene ends were 3 bases for V and 7 bases for J; bases not matched to a gene: 14. The chain's CDR3 is CASSHPGRGSGFGELFF. CDR3 DNA: TGCGCCAGCAGCCACCCCGGGCGGGGGTCCGGTTTCGGGGAGCTGTTTTTT.